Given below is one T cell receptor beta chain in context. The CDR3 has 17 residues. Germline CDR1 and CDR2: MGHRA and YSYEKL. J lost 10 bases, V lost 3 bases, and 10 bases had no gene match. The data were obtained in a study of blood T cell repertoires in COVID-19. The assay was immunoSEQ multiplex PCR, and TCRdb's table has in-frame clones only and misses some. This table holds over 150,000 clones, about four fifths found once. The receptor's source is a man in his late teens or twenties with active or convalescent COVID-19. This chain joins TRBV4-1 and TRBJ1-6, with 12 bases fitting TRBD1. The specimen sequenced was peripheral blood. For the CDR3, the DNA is TGCGCCAGCAGCCATCCCCGGGACAGGGGGCTTGGCTCACCCCTCCACTTT. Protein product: CASSHPRDRGLGSPLHF.